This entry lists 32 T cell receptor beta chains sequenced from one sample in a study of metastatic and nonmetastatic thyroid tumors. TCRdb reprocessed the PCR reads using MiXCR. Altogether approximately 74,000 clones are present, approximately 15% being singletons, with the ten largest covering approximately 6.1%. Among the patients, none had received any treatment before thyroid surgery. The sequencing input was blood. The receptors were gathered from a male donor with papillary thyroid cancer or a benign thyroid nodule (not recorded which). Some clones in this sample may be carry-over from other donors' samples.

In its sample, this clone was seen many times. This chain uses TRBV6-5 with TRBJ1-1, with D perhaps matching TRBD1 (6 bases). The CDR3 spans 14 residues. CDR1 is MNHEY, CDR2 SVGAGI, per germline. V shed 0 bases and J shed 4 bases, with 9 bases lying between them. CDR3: CASSYSLGATEAFF. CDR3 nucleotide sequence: TGTGCCAGCAGTTACTCATTGGGGGCCACTGAAGCTTTCTTT.

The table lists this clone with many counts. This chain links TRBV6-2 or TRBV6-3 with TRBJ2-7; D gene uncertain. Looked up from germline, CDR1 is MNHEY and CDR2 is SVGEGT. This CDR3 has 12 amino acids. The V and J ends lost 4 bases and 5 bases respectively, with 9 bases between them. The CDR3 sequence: CASSSSPHEQYF. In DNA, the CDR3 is TGTGCCAGCAGTTCGTCCCCCCACGAGCAGTACTTC.

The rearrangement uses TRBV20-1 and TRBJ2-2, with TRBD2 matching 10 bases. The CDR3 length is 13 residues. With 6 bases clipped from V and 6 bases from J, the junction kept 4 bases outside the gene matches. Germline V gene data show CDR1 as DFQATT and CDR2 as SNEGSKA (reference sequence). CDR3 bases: TGCAGTGCAGCTAGCGGGAGTTCCGGGGAGCTGTTTTTT. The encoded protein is CSAASGSSGELFF.

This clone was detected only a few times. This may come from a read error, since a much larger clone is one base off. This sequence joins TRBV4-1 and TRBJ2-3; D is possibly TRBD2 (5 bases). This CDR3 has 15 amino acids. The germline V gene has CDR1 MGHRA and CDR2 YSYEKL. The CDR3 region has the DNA TGCGCCAGCAGCCAAGCCACCCCTAGCACAGATATGCAGTATTTT. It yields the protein CASSQATPSTDMQYF.

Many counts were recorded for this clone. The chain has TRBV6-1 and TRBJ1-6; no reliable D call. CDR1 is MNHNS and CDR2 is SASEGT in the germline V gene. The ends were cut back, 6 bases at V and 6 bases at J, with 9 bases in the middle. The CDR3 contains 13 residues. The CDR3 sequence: CASRDPGNSPLHF. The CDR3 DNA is TGTGCCAGCAGGGACCCGGGTAATTCACCCCTCCACTTT.

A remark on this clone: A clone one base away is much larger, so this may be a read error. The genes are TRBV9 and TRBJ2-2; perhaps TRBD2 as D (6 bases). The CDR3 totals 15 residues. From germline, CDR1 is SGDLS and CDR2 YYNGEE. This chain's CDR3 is CASSVDGSSTGEMFF. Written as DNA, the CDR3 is TGTGCCAGCAGTGTAGACGGGAGCAGCACCGGGGAGATGTTTTTT.

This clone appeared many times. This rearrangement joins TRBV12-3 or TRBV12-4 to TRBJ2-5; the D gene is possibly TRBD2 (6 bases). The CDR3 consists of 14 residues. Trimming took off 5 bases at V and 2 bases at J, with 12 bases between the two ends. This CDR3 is CASSGTSYQETQYF. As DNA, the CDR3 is TGTGCCAGCAGTGGGACTTCTTATCAAGAGACCCAGTACTTC.

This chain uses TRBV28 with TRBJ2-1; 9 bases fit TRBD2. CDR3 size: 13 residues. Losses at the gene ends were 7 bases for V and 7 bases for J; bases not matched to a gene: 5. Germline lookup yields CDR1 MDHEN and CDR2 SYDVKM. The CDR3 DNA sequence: TGTGCCAGCACCCGACTAGCGGCTAATGAGCAGTTCTTC. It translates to CASTRLAANEQFF. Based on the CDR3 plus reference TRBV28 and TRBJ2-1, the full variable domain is DVKVTQSSRYLVKRTGEKVFLECVQDMDHENMFWYRQDPGLGLRLIYFSYDVKMKEKGDIPEGYSVSREKKERFSLILESASTNQTSMYLCASTRLAANEQFFGPGTRLTVL.

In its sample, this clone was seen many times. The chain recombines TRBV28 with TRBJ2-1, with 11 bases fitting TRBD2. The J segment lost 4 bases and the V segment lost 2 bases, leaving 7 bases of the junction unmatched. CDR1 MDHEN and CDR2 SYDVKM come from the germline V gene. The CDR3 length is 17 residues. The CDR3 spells CASSLILAGGGYNEQFF. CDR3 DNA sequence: TGTGCCAGCAGTTTAATCCTAGCGGGAGGCGGTTACAATGAGCAGTTCTTC.

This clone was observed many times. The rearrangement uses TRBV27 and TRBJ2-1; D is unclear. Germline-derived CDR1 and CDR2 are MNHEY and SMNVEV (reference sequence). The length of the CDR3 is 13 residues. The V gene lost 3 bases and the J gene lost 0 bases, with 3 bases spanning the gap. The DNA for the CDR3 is TGTGCCAGCAGTTTCGGCTCCTACAATGAGCAGTTCTTC. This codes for CASSFGSYNEQFF.

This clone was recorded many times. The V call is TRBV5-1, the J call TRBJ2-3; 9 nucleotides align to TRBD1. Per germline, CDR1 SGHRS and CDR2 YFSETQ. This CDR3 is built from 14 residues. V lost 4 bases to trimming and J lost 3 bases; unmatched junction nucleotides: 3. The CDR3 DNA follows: TGCGCCAGCAGCCAACAGGGGGCTACAGATACGCAGTATTTT. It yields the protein CASSQQGATDTQYF.

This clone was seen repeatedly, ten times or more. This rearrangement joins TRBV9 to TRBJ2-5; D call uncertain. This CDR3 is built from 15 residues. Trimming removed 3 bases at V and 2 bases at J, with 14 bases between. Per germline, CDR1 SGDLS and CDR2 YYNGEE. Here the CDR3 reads CASSETPGVQETQYF. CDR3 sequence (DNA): TGTGCCAGCAGCGAGACCCCTGGGGTTCAAGAGACCCAGTACTTC.

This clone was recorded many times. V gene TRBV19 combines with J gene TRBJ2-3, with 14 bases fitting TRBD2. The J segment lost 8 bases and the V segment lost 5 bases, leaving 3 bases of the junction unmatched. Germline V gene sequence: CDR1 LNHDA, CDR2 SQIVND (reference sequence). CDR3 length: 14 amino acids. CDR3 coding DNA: TGTGCCAGTAGTCAGGGACTAGCGGGAGCTACGCAGTATTTT. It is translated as CASSQGLAGATQYF.

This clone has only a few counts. The CDR3 DNA is TGTGCCAGCAGTTGGACTACGTTCCGTGTCGGAACCGGGGAGCTGTTTTTT. Protein: CASSWTTFRVGTGELFF. The genes are TRBV6-2 or TRBV6-3 and TRBJ2-2; D may be TRBD2 (6 bases). The CDR3 is made up of 17 amino acids. Trimming cost V 4 bases and J 5 bases, with 20 bases left between them. The germline CDR1 and CDR2 sequences are MNHEY and SVGEGT.

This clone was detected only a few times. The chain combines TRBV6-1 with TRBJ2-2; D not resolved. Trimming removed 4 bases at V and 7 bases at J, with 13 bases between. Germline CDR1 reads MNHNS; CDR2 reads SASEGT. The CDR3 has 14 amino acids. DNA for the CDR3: TGTGCCAGCAGTGCGGTCAGTGTAGGCGGGGAGCTGTTTTTT. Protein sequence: CASSAVSVGGELFF.

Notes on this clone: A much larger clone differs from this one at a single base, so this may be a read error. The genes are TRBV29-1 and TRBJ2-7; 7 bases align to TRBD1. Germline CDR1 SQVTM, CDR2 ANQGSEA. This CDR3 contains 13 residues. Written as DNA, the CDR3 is TGCATCGTTACAGGGGCGAATCCCTACGAGCAGTACTTC. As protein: CIVTGANPYEQYF.

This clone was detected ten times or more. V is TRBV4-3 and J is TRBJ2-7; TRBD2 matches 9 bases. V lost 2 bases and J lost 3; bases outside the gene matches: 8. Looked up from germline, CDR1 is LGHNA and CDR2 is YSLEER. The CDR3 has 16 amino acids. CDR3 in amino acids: CASSQRYSGSGYEQYF. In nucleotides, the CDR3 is TGCGCCAGCAGCCAAAGATATAGCGGGAGCGGCTACGAGCAGTACTTC.

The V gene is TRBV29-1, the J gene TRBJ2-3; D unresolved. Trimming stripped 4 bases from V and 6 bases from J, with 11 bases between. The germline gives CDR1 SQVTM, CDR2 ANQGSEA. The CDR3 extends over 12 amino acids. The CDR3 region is CSVAAEHDTQYF. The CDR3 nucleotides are TGCAGCGTTGCGGCAGAGCACGATACGCAGTATTTT.

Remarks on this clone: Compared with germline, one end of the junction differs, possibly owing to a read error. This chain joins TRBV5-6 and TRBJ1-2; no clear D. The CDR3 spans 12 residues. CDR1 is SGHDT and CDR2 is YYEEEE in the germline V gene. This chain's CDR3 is CASRLAGGGYTF. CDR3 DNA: TGTGCCAGCAGGTTGGCGGGCGGCGGCTACACCTTC. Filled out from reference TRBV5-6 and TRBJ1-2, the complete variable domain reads DAGVTQSPTHLIKTRGQQVTLRCSPKSGHDTVSWYQQALGQGPQFIFQYYEEEERQRGNFPDRFSGHQFPNYSSELNVNALLLGDSALYLCASRLAGGGYTFGSGTRLTVV.

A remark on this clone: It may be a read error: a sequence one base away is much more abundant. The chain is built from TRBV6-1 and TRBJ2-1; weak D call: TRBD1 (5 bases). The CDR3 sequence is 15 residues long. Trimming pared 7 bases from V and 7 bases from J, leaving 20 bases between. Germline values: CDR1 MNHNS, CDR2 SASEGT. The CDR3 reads CASTLNRWLGNEQFF. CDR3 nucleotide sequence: TGTGCCAGCACCCTAAACAGGTGGTTGGGGAATGAGCAGTTCTTC.

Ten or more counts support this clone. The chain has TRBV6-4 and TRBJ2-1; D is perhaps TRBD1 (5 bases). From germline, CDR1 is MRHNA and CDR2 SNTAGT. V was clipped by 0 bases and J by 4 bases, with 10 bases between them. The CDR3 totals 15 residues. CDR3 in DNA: TGTGCCAGCAGTGACTCGGTATCAGGGTACAATGAGCAGTTCTTC. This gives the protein CASSDSVSGYNEQFF.

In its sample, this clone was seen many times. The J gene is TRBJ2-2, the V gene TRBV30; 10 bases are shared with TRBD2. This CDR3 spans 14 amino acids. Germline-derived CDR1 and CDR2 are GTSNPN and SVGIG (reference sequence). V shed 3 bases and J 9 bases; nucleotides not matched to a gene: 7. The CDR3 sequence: CAWSQGTSVRELFF. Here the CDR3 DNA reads TGTGCCTGGAGCCAAGGGACTAGCGTTAGGGAGCTGTTTTTT.

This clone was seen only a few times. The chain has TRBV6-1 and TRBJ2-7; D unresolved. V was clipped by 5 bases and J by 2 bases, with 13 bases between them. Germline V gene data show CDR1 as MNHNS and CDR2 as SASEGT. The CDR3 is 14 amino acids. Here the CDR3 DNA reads TGTGCCAGCAGTCCCCGGTCCCCACCCTACGAGCAGTACTTC. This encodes CASSPRSPPYEQYF.

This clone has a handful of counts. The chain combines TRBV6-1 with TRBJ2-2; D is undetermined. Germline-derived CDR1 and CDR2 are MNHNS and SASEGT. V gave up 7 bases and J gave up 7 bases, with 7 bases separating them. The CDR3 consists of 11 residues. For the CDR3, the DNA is TGTGCCAGCATGAGGATCGGGGAGCTGTTTTTT. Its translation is CASMRIGELFF.

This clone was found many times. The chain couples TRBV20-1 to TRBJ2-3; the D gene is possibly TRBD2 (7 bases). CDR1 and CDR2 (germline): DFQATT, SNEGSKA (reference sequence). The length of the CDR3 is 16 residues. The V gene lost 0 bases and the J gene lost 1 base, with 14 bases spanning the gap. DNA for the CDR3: TGCAGTGCTAGAGAGGGGGAGGGGGGAGGCACAGATACGCAGTATTTT. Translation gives CSAREGEGGGTDTQYF.

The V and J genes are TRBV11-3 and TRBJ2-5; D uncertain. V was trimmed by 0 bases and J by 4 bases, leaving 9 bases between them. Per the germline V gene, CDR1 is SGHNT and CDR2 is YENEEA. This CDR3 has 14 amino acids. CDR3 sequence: CASSLDRSIETQYF. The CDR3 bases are TGTGCCAGCAGCTTAGATCGTAGCATAGAGACCCAGTACTTC.

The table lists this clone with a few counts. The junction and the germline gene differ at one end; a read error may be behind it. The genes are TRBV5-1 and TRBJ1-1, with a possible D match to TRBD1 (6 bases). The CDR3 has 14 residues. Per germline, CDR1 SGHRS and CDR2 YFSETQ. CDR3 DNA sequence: TGCGCCAGCACCCTGGGGGCTAGTAACACTGAAGTTTTCTTT. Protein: CASTLGASNTEVFF.

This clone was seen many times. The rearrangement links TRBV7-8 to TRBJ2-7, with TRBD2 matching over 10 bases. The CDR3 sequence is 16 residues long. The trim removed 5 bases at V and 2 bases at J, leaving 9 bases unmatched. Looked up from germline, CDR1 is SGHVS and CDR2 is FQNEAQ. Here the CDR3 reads CASSPYSGGITYEQYF. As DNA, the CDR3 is TGTGCCAGCAGCCCCTATAGCGGGGGGATTACCTACGAGCAGTACTTC.

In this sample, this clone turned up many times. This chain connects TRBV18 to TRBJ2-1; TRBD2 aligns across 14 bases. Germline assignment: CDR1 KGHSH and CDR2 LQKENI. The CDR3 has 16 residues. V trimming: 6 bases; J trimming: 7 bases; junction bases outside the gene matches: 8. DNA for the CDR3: TGTGCCAGCTCTAGACCGGGACTAGCGGGAGCGAATGAGCAGTTCTTC. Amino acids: CASSRPGLAGANEQFF. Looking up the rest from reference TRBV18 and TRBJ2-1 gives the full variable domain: NAGVMQNPRHLVRRRGQEARLRCSPMKGHSHVYWYRQLPEEGLKFMVYLQKENIIDESGMPKERFSAEFPKEGPSILRIQQVVRGDSAAYFCASSRPGLAGANEQFFGPGTRLTVL.

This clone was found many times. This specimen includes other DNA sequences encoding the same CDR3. CDR3: CASSEGTAAQAFF. Here the CDR3 DNA reads TGTGCCAGTAGTGAGGGGACTGCTGCCCAAGCTTTCTTT. The V gene is TRBV19, the J gene TRBJ1-1; D is possibly TRBD1 (5 bases). With 5 bases removed from V and 9 bases from J, the gap between germline ends came to 16 bases. Germline assignment: CDR1 LNHDA and CDR2 SQIVND (reference sequence). The CDR3 is 13 amino acids.

The CDR3 sequence: CASIQGTGWYDEQFF. The CDR3 coding sequence is TGCGCCAGCATTCAAGGTACAGGGTGGTATGATGAGCAGTTCTTC. This rearrangement joins TRBV4-1 to TRBJ2-1, with TRBD1 as a possible D gene (6 bases). From germline, CDR1 is MGHRA and CDR2 YSYEKL. The V end lost 7 bases, the J end lost 8 bases, and 21 bases lay between the germline ends. This CDR3 region has 15 residues.

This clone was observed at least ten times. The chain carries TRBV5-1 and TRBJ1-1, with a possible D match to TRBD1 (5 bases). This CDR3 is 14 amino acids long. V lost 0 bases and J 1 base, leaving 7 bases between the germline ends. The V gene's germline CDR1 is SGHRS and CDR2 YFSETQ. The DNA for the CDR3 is TGCGCCAGCAGCTTGGGACAGCAGAACACTGAAGCTTTCTTT. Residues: CASSLGQQNTEAFF.